The 20 T cell receptor beta chains given below trace back to one sample, sequenced in a study of blood T cell repertoires in COVID-19. Sequencing was performed with immunoSEQ multiplex PCR; in TCRdb, only in-frame clones are kept and a portion is missing. The sample carries around 220,000 clones, roughly three quarters recorded once. The sequenced sample consisted of peripheral blood. The receptors stem from a woman between 40 and 55 years old with active or convalescent COVID-19.

The chain combines TRBV5-1 with TRBJ2-1; 9 bases match TRBD2. The CDR3 runs 16 residues. With V trimmed by 0 bases and J by 4 bases, 5 bases remained unmatched. Germline CDR1 is SGHRS and CDR2 is YFSETQ. The CDR3 loop is CASSLELSGGYNEQFF. The CDR3 DNA reads TGCGCCAGCAGCTTGGAGCTTAGCGGGGGATACAATGAGCAGTTCTTC.

This rearrangement joins TRBV9 to TRBJ1-3; a weak D match, TRBD1 (6 bases). The V end lost 4 bases, the J end lost 0 bases, and 14 bases lay between the germline ends. There are 16 residues in the CDR3. Germline CDR1 reads SGDLS; CDR2 reads YYNGEE. CDR3 residues: CASSPRQAPSGNTIYF. In DNA, the CDR3 is TGTGCCAGCAGCCCCCGACAGGCTCCCTCTGGAAACACCATATATTTT.

J is TRBJ2-3 and V is TRBV5-1; 16 positions match TRBD2. The CDR3 loop spans 17 amino acids. The germline V gene has CDR1 SGHRS and CDR2 YFSETQ. Unmatched junction bases numbered 7, after V lost 5 bases and J lost 4 bases. The CDR3 is CASSNPGTSGGADTQYF. CDR3 nucleotide sequence: TGCGCCAGCAGTAACCCCGGGACTAGCGGGGGGGCAGATACGCAGTATTTT.

CDR3: CASSEEIGGGTDTQYF. The CDR3 DNA reads as TGTGCCAGCAGTGAAGAAATAGGGGGGGGCACAGATACGCAGTATTTT. The chain is built from TRBV6-1 and TRBJ2-3; the D gene is possibly TRBD2 (7 bases). The CDR3 has 16 residues. Trimming cost V 1 base and J 1 base, with 12 bases left between them. Looked up from germline, CDR1 is MNHNS and CDR2 is SASEGT.

In nucleotides, the CDR3 is TGTGCCAGCAGCTTTGCGGGGGCCCCCCACAATGAGCAGTTCTTC. It specifies CASSFAGAPHNEQFF. The J gene is TRBJ2-1, the V gene TRBV5-6, with TRBD2 as a possible D gene (7 bases). V was clipped by 2 bases and J by 5 bases, with 14 bases between them. Germline CDR1 reads SGHDT; CDR2 reads YYEEEE. The CDR3 length is 15 residues.

V usage is TRBV6-1 and J usage is TRBJ1-2; the D gene is possibly TRBD1 (5 bases). The V gene lost 1 base and the J gene lost 0 bases, with 9 bases spanning the gap. This CDR3 contains 15 residues. Germline CDR1 reads MNHNS; CDR2 reads SASEGT. The CDR3 DNA follows: TGTGCCAGCAGTGAAGTCGGGGGAACTAACTATGGCTACACCTTC. This translates into CASSEVGGTNYGYTF.

The chain links TRBV7-2 to TRBJ2-3; 7 nucleotides agree with TRBD1. The ends lost 5 bases at V and 2 bases at J; junction bases unmatched: 4. Germline loops: CDR1 SGHTA, CDR2 FQGNSA. The CDR3 extends over 14 amino acids. Here the CDR3 DNA reads TGTGCCAGCAGCCTACAGGGGTACACAGATACGCAGTATTTT. As protein: CASSLQGYTDTQYF.

Here the CDR3 reads CASLKRGSEAFF. The CDR3 coding sequence is TGTGCCAGTCTTAAACGGGGATCTGAAGCTTTCTTT. The genes are TRBV19 and TRBJ1-1; D remains ambiguous. Trimming took 8 bases from V and 6 from J, leaving 13 bases between them. Germline V gene data show CDR1 as LNHDA and CDR2 as SQIVND (reference sequence). There are 12 residues in the CDR3.

The V call is TRBV7-3, the J call TRBJ2-3; 7 nucleotides line up with TRBD1. The CDR3 spans 14 residues. The J segment lost 1 base and the V segment lost 4 bases, leaving 2 bases of the junction unmatched. Germline V lookup: CDR1 SGHTA, CDR2 FQGTGA. The CDR3, as DNA: TGTGCCAGCAGCTCCGGACAGGGCACAGATACGCAGTATTTT. Encoded protein: CASSSGQGTDTQYF.

The V and J genes are TRBV6-5 and TRBJ1-3; the D is unclear. The V and J ends lost 0 bases and 8 bases respectively, with 8 bases between them. The CDR3 runs 13 residues. Germline V gene sequence: CDR1 MNHEY, CDR2 SVGAGI. CDR3 sequence (DNA): TGTGCCAGCAGTTACTCGATGGAGGACACCATATATTTT. It encodes CASSYSMEDTIYF.

The chain has TRBV10-3 and TRBJ1-5, with D hard to call. Trimming took off 3 bases at V and 5 bases at J, with 8 bases between the two ends. Germline CDR1 and CDR2: ENHRY and SYGVKD. The CDR3 loop spans 13 amino acids. CDR3 DNA sequence: TGTGCCATCAGTGATGGCGGCGATCAGCCCCAGCATTTT. It codes for CAISDGGDQPQHF.

The chain is built from TRBV3-1 (or the pseudogene TRBV3-2) and TRBJ2-2; D perhaps matches TRBD2 (6 bases). The CDR3 loop spans 14 amino acids. V shed 5 bases and J shed 4 bases, with 11 bases lying between them. CDR1 is LGHDT and CDR2 is YNNKEL in the germline V gene (reference sequence). CDR3: CASSVGLGTGELFF. The CDR3 region has the DNA TGTGCCAGCAGCGTGGGACTGGGCACCGGGGAGCTGTTTTTT.

The rearrangement links TRBV7-9 to TRBJ2-7; 9 positions agree with TRBD1. The CDR3 covers 14 residues. Germline V gene sequence: CDR1 SEHNR, CDR2 FQNEAQ (reference sequence). Losses at the gene ends were 3 bases for V and 3 bases for J; bases not matched to a gene: 3. For the CDR3, the DNA is TGTGCCAGCAGCTTTCCGGGACAGGGCTACGAGCAGTACTTC. This translates into CASSFPGQGYEQYF.

The chain is built from TRBV4-1 and TRBJ2-3, with D possibly being TRBD1 (5 bases). CDR3 length: 18 amino acids. CDR1 MGHRA and CDR2 YSYEKL come from the germline V gene. V lost 3 bases, J lost 2 bases, and 21 bases lay in between. Here the CDR3 DNA reads TGCGCCAGCAGCCACTTCCAAGGGGCGGCACGATTCACAGATACGCAGTATTTT. It specifies CASSHFQGAARFTDTQYF.

V and J are TRBV21-1 and TRBJ1-6; the DNA was not compared with TRBD1, the D call given in the table. TRBV21-1 is listed as a pseudogene. This CDR3 comprises 19 residues. This chain's CDR3 is CASSLSRDTKGSYNSPLHF. The CDR3, as DNA: TGTGCCAGCAGCCTGTCCCGGGACACCAAGGGATCCTATAATTCACCCCTCCACTTT.

The rearrangement links TRBV2 to TRBJ2-7, with TRBD1 matching 7 bases. CDR3 size: 16 residues. CDR1 is SNHLY and CDR2 is FYNNEI in the germline V gene. V shed 3 bases and J 4 bases; nucleotides not matched to a gene: 12. CDR3 sequence: CASSETPGQWGYEQYF. The DNA of the CDR3 is TGTGCCAGCAGTGAGACCCCGGGACAGTGGGGTTACGAGCAGTACTTC.

The chain links TRBV5-4 to TRBJ2-7; 7 bases line up with TRBD1. The length of the CDR3 is 13 residues. After removal of 6 bases from V and 12 bases from J, the junction contained 15 bases not matched to a gene. Germline V gene data show CDR1 as SGHNT and CDR2 as YYREEE (reference sequence). The CDR3 protein is CASKIPGTEDLYF. The CDR3 coding sequence is TGTGCCAGCAAAATTCCCGGGACAGAAGACTTGTACTTC.

The chain recombines TRBV4-1 with TRBJ2-1; 11 nucleotides align to TRBD2. In germline, CDR1 is MGHRA, CDR2 YSYEKL. Germline trimming cut 6 bases from V and 4 bases from J; bases unmatched to any gene: 5. The CDR3 has 15 residues. CDR3 in amino acids: CASRPGTSGYNEQFF. In nucleotides, the CDR3 is TGCGCCAGCAGACCCGGGACTAGCGGTTACAATGAGCAGTTCTTC.

The chain recombines TRBV19 with TRBJ2-1; 8 nucleotides line up with TRBD2. Germline trimming cut 5 bases from V and 9 bases from J; bases unmatched to any gene: 3. CDR3 size: 12 residues. CDR1 is LNHDA, CDR2 SQIVND, per germline (reference sequence). The CDR3: CASSFSGTEQFF. The CDR3 DNA follows: TGTGCCAGTAGTTTTAGCGGGACTGAGCAGTTCTTC.

This chain joins TRBV5-1 and TRBJ1-1, with TRBD1 as a possible D gene (6 bases). The germline V gene encodes CDR1 SGHRS and CDR2 YFSETQ. This CDR3 is built from 14 residues. Trimming took off 3 bases at V and 2 bases at J, with 11 bases between the two ends. CDR3 coding DNA: TGCGCCAGCAGCTACCCGACAGGTAACACTGAAGCTTTCTTT. Translated: CASSYPTGNTEAFF.